The 29 T cell receptor beta chains below all came from one sample that was sequenced in a study of T cells in narcolepsy. Profiled with immunoSEQ multiplex PCR; TCRdb holds only in-frame clones, not every one. Among around 35,000 clones listed, 85% to 90% were seen once. Material for sequencing was CD45RA- memory CD4+ T cells from PBMCs. These TCRs come from a human donor with narcolepsy.

V gene TRBV4-2 combines with J gene TRBJ2-7; 8 bases align to TRBD2. Germline CDR1 reads LGHNA; CDR2 reads YNFKEQ. V dropped 0 bases and J dropped 2; count of bases not matched to a gene: 6. The CDR3 is 16 residues long. The CDR3 DNA sequence: TGTGCCAGCAGCCAAGAAACTAGCGGACTAACCTACGAGCAGTACTTC. Translation gives CASSQETSGLTYEQYF.

The chain combines TRBV7-2 with TRBJ1-3; unclear D gene. CDR3 length: 13 residues. Germline V gene sequence: CDR1 SGHTA, CDR2 FQGNSA. Between the trimmed V and J ends, which lost 5 bases and 7 bases, there was a span of 12 bases. This CDR3 reads CASSTGSRNTIYF. CDR3 bases: TGTGCCAGCAGCACCGGGAGTCGGAACACCATATATTTT. Drawing the rest from reference TRBV7-2 and TRBJ1-3, the complete variable domain is GAGVSQSPSNKVTEKGKDVELRCDPISGHTALYWYRQSLGQGLEFLIYFQGNSAPDKSGLPSDRFSAERTGGSVSTLTIQRTQQEDSAVYLCASSTGSRNTIYFGEGSWLTVV.

This chain connects TRBV2 to TRBJ2-1; D gene uncertain. This CDR3 is 19 amino acids long. The germline CDR1 and CDR2 sequences are SNHLY and FYNNEI. V lost 7 bases and J lost 0, with 25 bases in between. This chain's CDR3 is CASIHYSVVRKSSYNEQFF. The CDR3 nucleotides are TGTGCCAGCATCCATTATTCTGTCGTTCGAAAAAGCTCCTACAATGAGCAGTTCTTC.

The chain employs TRBV6-5 and TRBJ2-7; D not certain. Trimming shortened V by 0 bases and J by 4 bases, and 13 bases separated the two germline ends. The germline V gene encodes CDR1 MNHEY and CDR2 SVGAGI. The CDR3 covers 15 residues. Written as DNA, the CDR3 is TGTGCCAGCAGTTACTCGATGGCAGGAGAATACGAGCAGTACTTC. Its protein is CASSYSMAGEYEQYF.

The V gene is TRBV7-2, the J gene TRBJ2-1, with no clear D. Germline CDR1 is SGHTA and CDR2 is FQGNSA. V was pared by 2 bases and J by 6 bases, with 2 bases between. The CDR3 length is 11 residues. Here the CDR3 DNA reads TGTGCCAGCAGCTTACGCAATGAGCAGTTCTTC. Its translation is CASSLRNEQFF. Looking up the rest from reference TRBV7-2 and TRBJ2-1 gives the full variable domain: GAGVSQSPSNKVTEKGKDVELRCDPISGHTALYWYRQSLGQGLEFLIYFQGNSAPDKSGLPSDRFSAERTGGSVSTLTIQRTQQEDSAVYLCASSLRNEQFFGPGTRLTVL.

This clone was observed a few times. The genes are TRBV19 and TRBJ2-7, with TRBD2 matching over 11 bases. Germline V gives CDR1 LNHDA, CDR2 SQIVND (reference sequence). V dropped 5 bases and J dropped 3; count of bases not matched to a gene: 15. This CDR3 has 18 residues. The CDR3 sequence: CASSPSGGLAGGYYEQYF. DNA of the CDR3: TGTGCCAGTAGTCCCTCCGGAGGGTTAGCGGGAGGGTACTACGAGCAGTACTTC.

The chain employs TRBV5-8 and TRBJ2-1, with 7 bases matching TRBD1. The CDR3 extends over 16 amino acids. V trimming: 4 bases; J trimming: 0 bases; junction bases outside the gene matches: 7. The germline V gene encodes CDR1 SGHTS and CDR2 YDEGEE. The CDR3 spells CASSQGVYRSYNEQFF. As DNA, the CDR3 is TGTGCCAGCAGCCAGGGGGTTTATCGCTCCTACAATGAGCAGTTCTTC.

V is TRBV6-5 and J is TRBJ1-2; no clear D. The germline V and J ends were trimmed by 0 bases and 7 bases, with 12 bases remaining between them. This CDR3 region has 14 residues. Germline CDR1 reads MNHEY; CDR2 reads SVGAGI. The DNA of the CDR3 is TGTGCCAGCAGTTACTCGGTTATAGGAGCTGGCTACACCTTC. Its protein is CASSYSVIGAGYTF.

V and J are TRBV2 and TRBJ2-2, with D tentatively TRBD1 or TRBD2 (5 bases each). Germline values: CDR1 SNHLY, CDR2 FYNNEI. The ends were cut back, 7 bases at V and 4 bases at J, with 16 bases in the middle. The CDR3 is made up of 15 amino acids. The CDR3 protein is CASIWDPGSTGELFF. The CDR3 DNA reads as TGTGCCAGCATCTGGGACCCAGGGAGCACCGGGGAGCTGTTTTTT.

In this sample, this clone turned up a few times. The genes are TRBV18 and TRBJ2-3; D ambiguous. The CDR3 is 12 amino acids. CDR1 KGHSH and CDR2 LQKENI come from the germline V gene. Trimming pared 5 bases from V and 13 bases from J, leaving 16 bases between. The chain's CDR3 is CASSDQGKVEYF. In DNA, the CDR3 is TGTGCCAGCTCAGACCAAGGAAAGGTTGAGTATTTT.

The gene calls are TRBV18 and TRBJ2-7; 7 bases fit TRBD2. Germline-derived CDR1 and CDR2 are KGHSH and LQKENI. Trimming at V came to 3 bases and at J to 6 bases, leaving 8 bases not matched to a gene. The CDR3 sequence is 14 residues long. Here the CDR3 reads CASSPAGDHSEQYF. CDR3 bases: TGTGCCAGCTCACCGGCGGGAGATCACAGCGAGCAGTACTTC.

The chain couples TRBV7-2 to TRBJ1-5; 7 bases align to TRBD1. J was trimmed by 2 bases and V by 4 bases; bases with no gene match: 5. There are 15 residues in the CDR3. Germline lookup yields CDR1 SGHTA and CDR2 FQGNSA. The CDR3 DNA follows: TGTGCCAGCAGCTCCGAGGGGGCACGCAATCAGCCCCAGCATTTT. Encoded protein: CASSSEGARNQPQHF.

The chain couples TRBV6-5 to TRBJ1-1, with TRBD1 matching over 7 bases. Unmatched junction bases numbered 8, after V lost 3 bases and J lost 1 base. This CDR3 spans 16 amino acids. CDR1 is MNHEY, CDR2 SVGAGI, per germline. The CDR3 sequence is CASSYRQGWQNTEAFF. The CDR3 DNA sequence: TGTGCCAGCAGTTATCGACAGGGTTGGCAGAACACTGAAGCTTTCTTT.

V usage is TRBV2 and J usage is TRBJ2-7; D is ambiguous. The CDR3 runs to 11 residues. CDR1 is SNHLY and CDR2 is FYNNEI in the germline V gene. V was cut by 6 bases and J by 3 bases, with 6 bases left in between. The CDR3 sequence: CASRAIYEQYF. The CDR3 DNA follows: TGTGCCAGCAGAGCGATCTACGAGCAGTACTTC.

V gene TRBV5-8 combines with J gene TRBJ2-5; 13 bases fit TRBD2. J gave up 5 bases and V 3 bases, and 4 bases lay outside the gene matches. The CDR3 is made up of 15 amino acids. The germline gives CDR1 SGHTS, CDR2 YDEGEE. The CDR3 here is CASSSGLAGTETQYF. The CDR3, as DNA: TGTGCCAGCAGCTCGGGACTAGCGGGGACGGAGACCCAGTACTTC.

V and J are TRBV6-1 and TRBJ1-2; D possibly corresponds to TRBD1 (5 bases). V was shortened by 7 bases and J by 6 bases, with 18 bases between the two germline ends. The CDR3 is 14 residues long. Germline CDR1 reads MNHNS; CDR2 reads SASEGT. The CDR3 nucleotides are TGTGCCAGCACCCAGGGAGTAGGGGTCAATGGCTACACCTTC. Translation: CASTQGVGVNGYTF.

The chain links TRBV6-1 to TRBJ2-7; TRBD1 agrees at 7 bases. This CDR3 spans 13 amino acids. The V gene end was trimmed by 7 bases and the J gene end by 1 base; junction bases not matched to a gene: 4. From germline, CDR1 is MNHNS and CDR2 SASEGT. This CDR3 is CASKLTGSYEQYF. CDR3 DNA sequence: TGTGCCAGCAAACTGACAGGGTCCTACGAGCAGTACTTC.

This chain connects TRBV9 to TRBJ2-3; TRBD2 matches at 11 bases. CDR3 length: 14 residues. Unmatched junction bases numbered 7, after V lost 7 bases and J lost 6 bases. CDR1 is SGDLS, CDR2 YYNGEE, per germline. In DNA form, the CDR3 reads TGTGCCAGCCACGACGCTAGCGGGGGGGATACGCAGTATTTT. Its translation: CASHDASGGDTQYF. Variable domain in full (rest from reference TRBV9 and TRBJ2-3): DSGVTQTPKHLITATGQRVTLRCSPRSGDLSVYWYQQSLDQGLQFLIQYYNGEERAKGNILERFSAQQFPDLHSELNLSSLELGDSALYFCASHDASGGDTQYFGPGTRLTVL.

This rearrangement joins TRBV10-3 to TRBJ2-5; maybe TRBD1 (7 bases). The closer fit of TRBJ2-7 to the DNA end suggests the J call may be wrong. The germline V gene encodes CDR1 ENHRY and CDR2 SYGVKD. The CDR3 is made up of 14 amino acids. CDR3 DNA sequence: TGTGCCATCAGTCGTCGGGGGACAGACTACGAGCAGTACTTC. Its translation: CAISRRGTDYEQYF.

The chain uses TRBV2 and TRBJ2-3; D is undetermined. Trimming stripped 5 bases from V and 2 bases from J, with 11 bases between. Germline V gives CDR1 SNHLY, CDR2 FYNNEI. The CDR3 is 14 amino acids. CDR3 nucleotide sequence: TGTGCCAGCAGTCCGGACGGTCCCACAGATACGCAGTATTTT. Amino acid sequence: CASSPDGPTDTQYF.

The V and J genes are TRBV12-5 and TRBJ2-1, with 9 nucleotides matching TRBD1. With V trimmed by 5 bases and J by 9 bases, 5 bases remained unmatched. Germline V gene data show CDR1 as LGHNT and CDR2 as FRNRAP. CDR3 size: 13 residues. CDR3 nucleotide sequence: TGTGCTAGTGGTCGCGGGGACAGGGCTGAGCAGTTCTTC. The encoded protein is CASGRGDRAEQFF.

This sequence joins TRBV5-6 and TRBJ2-3; 8 bases fit TRBD1. Trimming cost V 2 bases and J 3 bases; bases outside gene matches: 5. Germline CDR1 reads SGHDT; CDR2 reads YYEEEE. The CDR3 is 15 amino acids. The chain's CDR3 is CASSLQGGKTDTQYF. DNA for the CDR3: TGTGCCAGCAGCTTACAGGGGGGTAAGACAGATACGCAGTATTTT. Full variable domain (rest looked up from reference TRBV5-6 and TRBJ2-3): DAGVTQSPTHLIKTRGQQVTLRCSPKSGHDTVSWYQQALGQGPQFIFQYYEEEERQRGNFPDRFSGHQFPNYSSELNVNALLLGDSALYLCASSLQGGKTDTQYFGPGTRLTVL.

This clone was recorded once. The DNA for the CDR3 is TGTGCCAGCAGTGAATCGAGGGGCTATGGCTACACCTTC. Protein product: CASSESRGYGYTF. The J gene is TRBJ1-2, the V gene TRBV6-1; TRBD1 is a possible D gene (5 bases). V lost 2 bases and J 4 bases, leaving 8 bases between the germline ends. CDR1 MNHNS and CDR2 SASEGT come from the germline V gene. There are 13 residues in the CDR3.

The chain is built from TRBV5-1 and TRBJ2-3, with D perhaps TRBD1 or TRBD2 (5 bases each). CDR3 length: 16 residues. Germline V lookup: CDR1 SGHRS, CDR2 YFSETQ. V was clipped by 3 bases and J by 0 bases, with 14 bases between them. As DNA, the CDR3 is TGCGCCAGCAGCTGGGGACGGTCCTCTAGCACAGATACGCAGTATTTT. Amino acids: CASSWGRSSSTDTQYF.

The chain carries TRBV6-5 and TRBJ2-1, with 10 bases that match TRBD2. CDR1 and CDR2 from the germline V gene are MNHEY and SVGAGI. The CDR3 sequence is 15 residues long. V gave up 6 bases and J gave up 7 bases; unmatched junction bases: 9. The CDR3 coding sequence is TGTGCCAGCAGCCACCCTAGCGGGAGAAGAAATGAGCAGTTCTTC. Its protein is CASSHPSGRRNEQFF.

This chain uses TRBV6-4 with TRBJ2-3, with 10 bases aligning to TRBD2. CDR1 is MRHNA, CDR2 SNTAGT, per germline. The junction had 7 bases not matched to a gene; V was cut back by 9 bases and J by 4 bases. The CDR3 is 14 residues long. The CDR3 DNA follows: TGTGCCAGGACCTTAGCGGGAGGCCCAGATACGCAGTATTTT. Translation gives CARTLAGGPDTQYF.

The J gene is TRBJ1-1, the V gene TRBV7-9, with TRBD1 matching over 9 bases. The CDR3 extends over 15 amino acids. CDR1 and CDR2 from the germline V gene are SEHNR and FQNEAQ (reference sequence). Losses at the gene ends were 3 bases for V and 1 base for J; bases not matched to a gene: 3. As DNA, the CDR3 is TGTGCCAGCAGCTTTACGACAGGGGGGAACACTGAAGCTTTCTTT. Protein sequence: CASSFTTGGNTEAFF.

The chain recombines TRBV2 with TRBJ2-7; 7 nucleotides match TRBD1. V gave up 3 bases and J gave up 5 bases; unmatched junction bases: 10. The CDR3 sequence is 15 residues long. CDR1 and CDR2 from the germline V gene are SNHLY and FYNNEI. CDR3 bases: TGTGCCAGCAGTGACGTAGGGGGCGTAAGTAACGAGCAGTACTTC. Translating it yields CASSDVGGVSNEQYF.

The J gene is TRBJ1-2, the V gene TRBV5-5; unclear D gene. Germline V gene lookup returns CDR1 SGHKS and CDR2 YYEKEE (reference sequence). The CDR3 length is 12 residues. The germline V and J ends were trimmed by 5 bases and 8 bases, with 13 bases remaining between them. CDR3 coding DNA: TGTGCCAGCAGTTTAACTCTGGGCGGCTACACCTTC. Amino acid sequence: CASSLTLGGYTF. Based on the CDR3 plus reference TRBV5-5 and TRBJ1-2, the full variable domain is DAGVTQSPTHLIKTRGQQVTLRCSPISGHKSVSWYQQVLGQGPQFIFQYYEKEERGRGNFPDRFSARQFPNYSSELNVNALLLGDSALYLCASSLTLGGYTFGSGTRLTVV.